One and the same sample provided the 20 T cell receptor beta chains below, sequenced in a study of control samples from healthy donors and cancer patients. Some clones are missing from TCRdb's copy, which holds only in-frame ones; the method was immunoSEQ multiplex PCR. The sample consists of some 120,000 clones, approximately 90% of them appearing once. The sample consisted of blood. Every receptor here comes from a woman aged 70 to 79 in good health.

This chain connects TRBV3-1 (or the pseudogene TRBV3-2) to TRBJ1-1; weak D call: TRBD1 (6 bases). Germline V gene data show CDR1 as LGHDT and CDR2 as YNNKEL (reference sequence). The CDR3 covers 18 residues. V lost 4 bases and J lost 1, with 22 bases in between. The CDR3 here is CASSLIGGTPEGNTEAFF. CDR3 DNA: TGTGCCAGCAGCCTTATAGGCGGGACACCTGAGGGGAACACTGAAGCTTTCTTT.

The chain has TRBV9 and TRBJ2-1; 9 bases agree with TRBD2. The CDR3 is 17 residues long. Germline values: CDR1 SGDLS, CDR2 YYNGEE. V shed 0 bases, J shed 7 bases, and the junction held 11 bases outside the gene matches. Written as DNA, the CDR3 is TGTGCCAGCAGCGTAGGAGCGGGGGGCTCGCTTGTAAATGAGCAGTTCTTC. It yields the protein CASSVGAGGSLVNEQFF. The entire variable domain, with the rest obtained from reference TRBV9 and TRBJ2-1, is as follows: DSGVTQTPKHLITATGQRVTLRCSPRSGDLSVYWYQQSLDQGLQFLIQYYNGEERAKGNILERFSAQQFPDLHSELNLSSLELGDSALYFCASSVGAGGSLVNEQFFGPGTRLTVL.

The chain employs TRBV7-3 and TRBJ2-5; TRBD1 matches 9 bases. CDR3 length: 14 residues. Trimming at V came to 5 bases and at J to 5 bases, leaving 6 bases not matched to a gene. CDR1 is SGHTA, CDR2 FQGTGA, per germline. CDR3 DNA sequence: TGTGCCAGCAGCCGTACAGGACAGGGGGAGACCCAGTACTTC. Translation: CASSRTGQGETQYF.

This chain uses TRBV4-2 with TRBJ1-1, with 7 bases matching TRBD1. The CDR3 length is 16 residues. The V gene's germline CDR1 is LGHNA and CDR2 YNFKEQ. Unmatched junction bases numbered 8, after V lost 4 bases and J lost 0 bases. In nucleotides, the CDR3 is TGTGCCAGCAGCCCGCGGACAGGCGGAATGAACACTGAAGCTTTCTTT. Residues: CASSPRTGGMNTEAFF.

This clone was picked up one time. The chain has TRBV5-4 and TRBJ2-1; 7 positions match TRBD1. The CDR3 length is 15 residues. The V segment lost 4 bases and the J segment 1 base; nucleotides outside the gene matches: 5. Looked up from germline, CDR1 is SGHNT and CDR2 is YYREEE (reference sequence). CDR3 DNA: TGTGCCAGCAGCCCGACAGGGATATCCTACAATGAGCAGTTCTTC. Encoded protein: CASSPTGISYNEQFF.

The V and J genes are TRBV5-1 and TRBJ1-1; D is uncertain. Per the germline V gene, CDR1 is SGHRS and CDR2 is YFSETQ. The CDR3 is made up of 13 amino acids. V was clipped by 4 bases and J by 4 bases, with 11 bases between them. This CDR3 is CASSTGFPTEAFF. CDR3 sequence (DNA): TGCGCCAGCAGCACCGGGTTCCCCACTGAAGCTTTCTTT. Supplemented by reference TRBV5-1 and TRBJ1-1, the full variable domain reads KAGVTQTPRYLIKTRGQQVTLSCSPISGHRSVSWYQQTPGQGLQFLFEYFSETQRNKGNFPGRFSGRQFSNSRSEMNVSTLELGDSALYLCASSTGFPTEAFFGQGTRLTVV.

V is TRBV5-4 and J is TRBJ1-2, with D hard to call. This CDR3 is built from 13 residues. V was clipped by 0 bases and J by 8 bases, with 11 bases between them. The V gene's germline CDR1 is SGHNT and CDR2 YYREEE (reference sequence). CDR3 sequence reads: CASSLDRVDGYTF. DNA of the CDR3: TGTGCCAGCAGCTTGGATCGGGTTGACGGCTACACCTTC. The variable domain in full, with the rest retrieved from reference TRBV5-4 and TRBJ1-2, is ETGVTQSPTHLIKTRGQQVTLRCSSQSGHNTVSWYQQALGQGPQFIFQYYREEENGRGNFPPRFSGLQFPNYSSELNVNALELDDSALYLCASSLDRVDGYTFGSGTRLTVV.

The chain links TRBV5-5 to TRBJ1-4; D unclear. V lost 4 bases and J 8 bases, leaving 15 bases between the germline ends. The CDR3 has 14 residues. The germline CDR1 and CDR2 sequences are SGHKS and YYEKEE (reference sequence). The CDR3 coding sequence is TGTGCCAGCAGCCAACGCAATAGTGGAGAAAAACTGTTTTTT. It translates to CASSQRNSGEKLFF.

V and J are TRBV6-5 and TRBJ1-2; maybe TRBD1 (6 bases). The V and J ends lost 10 bases and 7 bases respectively, with 13 bases between them. Germline V gene data show CDR1 as MNHEY and CDR2 as SVGAGI. The CDR3 sequence is 11 residues long. In DNA form, the CDR3 reads TGTGCCATCTTCTGGGGGCTTGGCTACACCTTC. The encoded protein is CAIFWGLGYTF.

The chain employs TRBV7-2 and TRBJ2-1, with 9 nucleotides matching TRBD2. The CDR3 has 15 residues. With V trimmed by 3 bases and J by 3 bases, 3 bases remained unmatched. CDR1 is SGHTA, CDR2 FQGNSA, per germline. The CDR3 region is CASSFSGGLYNEQFF. The CDR3 DNA follows: TGTGCCAGCAGCTTTAGCGGGGGCCTCTACAATGAGCAGTTCTTC. The variable domain in full, completed from reference TRBV7-2 and TRBJ2-1, reads GAGVSQSPSNKVTEKGKDVELRCDPISGHTALYWYRQSLGQGLEFLIYFQGNSAPDKSGLPSDRFSAERTGGSVSTLTIQRTQQEDSAVYLCASSFSGGLYNEQFFGPGTRLTVL.

This clone appeared a single time. This chain connects TRBV6-5 to TRBJ1-5; TRBD1 matches 8 bases. The CDR3 sequence is 14 residues long. The germline CDR1 and CDR2 sequences are MNHEY and SVGAGI. Trimming cost V 2 bases and J 7 bases; bases outside gene matches: 4. This CDR3 reads CASSYDRGDQPQHF. The CDR3 nucleotides are TGTGCCAGCAGTTACGACAGGGGAGACCAGCCCCAGCATTTT.

The CDR3 loop reads CASSIGTGGNGAFF. The CDR3 DNA reads as TGTGCCAGTAGTATTGGGACAGGGGGTAATGGAGCTTTCTTT. This rearrangement joins TRBV19 to TRBJ1-1, with 11 bases that match TRBD1. V was clipped by 3 bases and J by 10 bases; unmatched bases: 7. The CDR3 is 14 amino acids. CDR1 is LNHDA, CDR2 SQIVND, per germline (reference sequence). Combining the CDR3 with reference TRBV19 and TRBJ1-1 gives the whole variable domain DGGITQSPKYLFRKEGQNVTLSCEQNLNHDAMYWYRQDPGQGLRLIYYSQIVNDFQKGDIAEGYSVSREKKESFPLTVTSAQKNPTAFYLCASSIGTGGNGAFFGQGTRLTVV.

The genes are TRBV5-1 and TRBJ2-1; 7 nucleotides align to TRBD1. V lost 1 base and J lost 5; bases outside the gene matches: 6. Germline lookup yields CDR1 SGHRS and CDR2 YFSETQ. This CDR3 has 15 amino acids. CDR3 DNA: TGCGCCAGCAGCTTGTCCGACAGGGTGGACAATGAGCAGTTCTTC. Amino acids: CASSLSDRVDNEQFF.

There are a few counts of this clone. The rearrangement links TRBV4-1 to TRBJ1-4; D unclear. Germline assignment: CDR1 MGHRA and CDR2 YSYEKL. V was cut by 7 bases and J by 6 bases, with 9 bases left in between. CDR3 size: 12 residues. The CDR3 bases are TGCGCCAGCACGAGGGAGTATGAAAAACTGTTTTTT. Protein: CASTREYEKLFF.

The CDR3 protein is CASSEGSRVSYNEQFF. As DNA, the CDR3 is TGCGCCAGCAGCGAGGGGTCCAGGGTCTCCTACAATGAGCAGTTCTTC. The chain joins TRBV4-1 to TRBJ2-1; tentatively, D is TRBD1 or TRBD2 (5 bases each). Trimming removed 5 bases from V and 0 bases from J, with 14 bases in between. Germline assignment: CDR1 MGHRA and CDR2 YSYEKL. The CDR3 covers 16 residues.

The chain links TRBV5-4 to TRBJ2-3; 11 nucleotides match TRBD2. V was pared by 4 bases and J by 6 bases, with 13 bases of the junction left unmatched. The CDR3 is 17 amino acids. Germline V gives CDR1 SGHNT, CDR2 YYREEE (reference sequence). Here the CDR3 reads CASSLAGLAGSRDTQYF. In DNA, the CDR3 is TGTGCCAGCAGCCTGGCTGGACTAGCGGGTTCACGGGATACGCAGTATTTT.

The chain combines TRBV5-1 with TRBJ1-2, with 9 bases matching TRBD1. V shed 0 bases, J shed 6 bases, and the junction held 3 bases outside the gene matches. Germline CDR1 and CDR2: SGHRS and YFSETQ. CDR3 length equals 14 residues. CDR3 nucleotides: TGCGCCAGCAGCTTGGACAGGGGGCTGGATGGCTACACCTTC. It codes for CASSLDRGLDGYTF.

CDR3 nucleotides: TGTGCCAGCAGCCAGGGGGCTGGCTACGAGCAGTACTTC. Translation: CASSQGAGYEQYF. This rearrangement joins TRBV11-2 to TRBJ2-7, with 8 positions matching TRBD1. The CDR3 totals 13 residues. The germline gives CDR1 SGHAT, CDR2 FQNNGV. V was clipped by 5 bases and J by 3 bases; unmatched bases: 3.

V is TRBV5-4 and J is TRBJ1-4; 7 positions match TRBD1. The V segment lost 4 bases and the J segment 8 bases; nucleotides outside the gene matches: 8. The CDR3 loop spans 14 amino acids. CDR1 is SGHNT and CDR2 is YYREEE in the germline V gene (reference sequence). CDR3 DNA sequence: TGTGCCAGCAGCATAGGACAGGCGAGGGAAAAACTGTTTTTT. Translated, it gives CASSIGQAREKLFF.

The V and J genes are TRBV4-2 and TRBJ1-1, with D perhaps TRBD1 (5 bases). This CDR3 comprises 17 residues. V lost 0 bases and J lost 3, with 17 bases in between. The germline gives CDR1 LGHNA, CDR2 YNFKEQ. CDR3 sequence reads: CASSQETTAGGDTEAFF. In DNA form, the CDR3 reads TGTGCCAGCAGCCAAGAAACTACAGCGGGGGGGGACACTGAAGCTTTCTTT.